This T cell receptor (beta chain) originates from a study of CD8 T cells in ankylosing spondylitis. General study points: Seemingly characteristic of ankylosing spondylitis blood was a TCR beta motif consisting of several highly homologous variants.

Quantitative 5'-RACE with molecular barcodes produced the TCR beta libraries. TCRdb re-called the 5' RACE reads with MiXCR, one entry per CDR3 protein. The sample includes 450,000 to 550,000 distinct CDR3 sequences, less than 6% of them seen just once. CDR3 length: 16 amino acids. Trimming took 3 bases from V and 2 from J, leaving 17 bases between them. Germline V gives CDR1 MNHEY, CDR2 SMNVEV (reference sequence). This clonotype has just a few counts. The antigen remains undetermined. The origin of this receptor is a male donor with ankylosing spondylitis. Material for sequencing was blood, either unsorted or a sorted T cell fraction (not recorded which). V and J are TRBV27 and TRBJ2-7; perhaps TRBD1 as D (6 bases). As DNA, the CDR3 is TGTGCCAGCAGTTTTTCACAGGGAACCCATACCTACGAGCAGTACTTC. Translated, it gives CASSFSQGTHTYEQYF.